This T cell receptor beta chain was obtained from a study of cytomegalovirus exposure and HLA in healthy donors. Study information: Inside one of the first data releases sat tens of millions of unique TCRs taken from HLA-typed donors. Study-level results: It was only CMV serostatus that was available as immune exposure information. TCR beta V segments were, for the most part, productive about 87% or about 30% of the time in an earlier analysis. Most TCR sequences were uncommon, yet certain public TCRs appeared in many donors.

The PCR made use of 60 Vbeta and 13 Jbeta primers. Produced via immunoSEQ multiplex PCR; TCRdb's table is partial and in-frame only. The profile covers more than 95,000 clones, with about 74% appearing a single time and around 4.2% taken by the ten largest. Details on this clone: Its matching antigen is unknown.

The trim removed 0 bases at V and 1 base at J, leaving 8 bases unmatched. Germline V CDR1 and CDR2: SGDLS, YYNGEE. The CDR3 is 17 residues long. This TCR was sampled from a woman aged 45-59 years in good health and CMV-seropositive. The sample consisted of PBMCs. The chain joins TRBV9 to TRBJ2-3, with 7 bases that match TRBD2. This chain's CDR3 is CASSVGSMGGGTDTQYF. The CDR3 nucleotides read TGTGCCAGCAGCGTAGGTAGTATGGGGGGGGGCACAGATACGCAGTATTTT.